The rows below give T cell receptor beta chains drawn from one sample of a study of blood T cell repertoires in COVID-19. Sequenced by immunoSEQ multiplex PCR; TCRdb stores in-frame clones only, minus some. Of roughly 75,000 clones listed, just under 85% are singletons. The sample consisted of peripheral blood. These receptors were taken from a man aged 65-85 years with acute or convalescent COVID-19. CDR3s include the opening cysteine and the closing phenylalanine or tryptophan. The D gene is left open where the match is weak. The listing skips clone size in some rows; elsewhere it reads once, few, many or a size class.

size: few; V: TRBV19; D: NA; J: TRBJ1-1; CDR3: CASSIGGMGVRGTEAFF; DNA: TGTGCCAGTAGTATAGGGGGTATGGGTGTCAGGGGCACTGAAGCTTTCTTT
size: NA; V: TRBV7-8; D: NA; J: TRBJ1-4; CDR3: CASSSAGAQGEKLFF; DNA: TGTGCCAGCAGCTCTGCAGGGGCGCAGGGGGAAAAACTGTTTTTT
size: NA; V: TRBV5-6; D: TRBD1; J: TRBJ2-1; CDR3: CASSLIMDRAERNEQFF; DNA: TGTGCCAGCAGCTTAATAATGGACAGGGCCGAGAGGAATGAGCAGTTCTTC
size: NA; V: TRBV6-5; D: NA; J: TRBJ1-1; CDR3: CASSYGGAGTEAFF; DNA: TGTGCCAGCAGTTACGGGGGGGCAGGCACTGAAGCTTTCTTT
size: NA; V: TRBV28; D: NA; J: TRBJ1-1; CDR3: CASSLSRGRAFF; DNA: TGTGCCAGCAGTTTAAGCCGCGGGCGAGCTTTCTTT
size: NA; V: TRBV19; D: NA; J: TRBJ1-4; CDR3: CASSIGQNEKLFF; DNA: TGTGCCAGTAGTATAGGACAGAACGAAAAACTGTTTTTT
size: few; V: TRBV19; D: NA; J: TRBJ1-4; CDR3: CASSTDATNEKLFF; DNA: TGTGCCAGTAGCACAGATGCAACTAATGAAAAACTGTTTTTT
size: NA; V: TRBV28; D: TRBD1; J: TRBJ2-5; CDR3: CASSSRGNSETQYF; DNA: TGTGCCAGCAGTTCCAGGGGGAACTCAGAGACCCAGTACTTC
size: few; V: TRBV27; D: TRBD1; J: TRBJ1-6; CDR3: CASSPRQGLNSPLHF; DNA: TGTGCCAGCAGTCCTCGACAGGGTCTAAATTCACCCCTCCACTTT
size: few; V: TRBV7-9; D: TRBD2; J: TRBJ2-7; CDR3: CASSLSGTGSYEQYF; DNA: TGTGCCAGCAGCCTGAGCGGGACTGGCTCCTACGAGCAGTACTTC
size: NA; V: TRBV5-1; D: TRBD1; J: TRBJ1-1; CDR3: CASSWTGGPEAFF; DNA: TGCGCCAGCAGCTGGACAGGGGGCCCTGAAGCTTTCTTT
size: NA; V: TRBV6-4; D: TRBD2; J: TRBJ2-1; CDR3: CASSDEGGPYNEQFF; DNA: TGTGCCAGCAGTGATGAGGGAGGGCCCTACAATGAGCAGTTCTTC
size: once; V: TRBV5-1; D: NA; J: TRBJ2-1; CDR3: CASSPGGYLAYNEQFF; DNA: TGCGCCAGCAGCCCCGGAGGCTACCTAGCCTACAATGAGCAGTTCTTC
size: NA; V: TRBV7-2; D: NA; J: TRBJ2-1; CDR3: CASSTQTTPYNEQFF; DNA: TGTGCCAGCAGCACCCAGACTACGCCCTACAATGAGCAGTTCTTC
size: NA; V: TRBV29-1; D: TRBD1; J: TRBJ1-1; CDR3: CSVDTGQVYMNTEAFF; DNA: TGCAGCGTTGACACGGGACAGGTCTACATGAACACTGAAGCTTTCTTT